The 12 T cell receptor beta chains reported below all come from one sample, sequenced in a study of T cells in Graves' hyperthyroidism and ophthalmopathy. RNA transcripts provided the source from which TCR beta CDR3 regions were amplified. The HTBI primer set served for first-round RT-PCR of the TCR CDR3. TCRdb used MiXCR to reprocess the multiplex PCR reads, holding one entry per CDR3 protein. Counted here are more than 600,000 distinct CDR3 sequences, about 16% occurring once; the ten biggest clones make up approximately 8.4%. The sequencing sample was made of blood. These receptors were collected from a man aged 18 to 30 with Graves' hyperthyroidism.

A note on this clonotype: The junction and the germline gene differ at one end; a read error may be behind it. Here the CDR3 DNA reads TGTGCCAGCGGACTAGGGGGGGATAATTCGCCCCTCCACTTT. This gives the protein CASGLGGDNSPLHF. The V and J genes are TRBV6-1 and TRBJ1-6; possible D gene TRBD1, 6 bases. The V gene's germline CDR1 is MNHNS and CDR2 SASEGT. This CDR3 is built from 14 residues.

This clonotype was seen many times. The J gene is TRBJ2-7, the V gene TRBV5-1; D possibly corresponds to TRBD2 (7 bases). Germline V gives CDR1 SGHRS, CDR2 YFSETQ. This CDR3 contains 16 residues. V was cut by 2 bases and J by 6 bases, with 21 bases left in between. CDR3 DNA: TGCGCCAGCAGCTTAGGGGGGGCACTAGGGCCTTCCGAGCAGTACTTC. The encoded protein is CASSLGGALGPSEQYF. Based on the CDR3 plus reference TRBV5-1 and TRBJ2-7, the full variable domain is KAGVTQTPRYLIKTRGQQVTLSCSPISGHRSVSWYQQTPGQGLQFLFEYFSETQRNKGNFPGRFSGRQFSNSRSEMNVSTLELGDSALYLCASSLGGALGPSEQYFGPGTRLTVT.

The V call is TRBV19, the J call TRBJ2-2; tentatively, D is TRBD1 or TRBD2 (6 bases each). This CDR3 region has 15 residues. Trimming stripped 8 bases from V and 0 bases from J, with 13 bases between. Germline V gives CDR1 LNHDA, CDR2 SQIVND (reference sequence). In nucleotides, the CDR3 is TGTGCCAGTCACCGAGGGGGGTCGAACACCGGGGAGCTGTTTTTT. Protein sequence: CASHRGGSNTGELFF.

This clonotype was seen just once. A much larger clone differs by one base, so this may be a read error. The chain carries TRBV27 and TRBJ2-7; perhaps TRBD2 as D (6 bases). Trimming stripped 3 bases from V and 3 bases from J, with 18 bases between. There are 16 residues in the CDR3. Germline-derived CDR1 and CDR2 are MNHEY and SMNVEV (reference sequence). The CDR3 region has the DNA TGTGCCAGCAGTTTCTCCGGCGGGGAAGGGTTCTACGAGCAGTACTTC. Amino acids: CASSFSGGEGFYEQYF.

Only a few counts were recorded for this clonotype. The J gene is TRBJ1-2, the V gene TRBV27; 9 nucleotides agree with TRBD1. The ends lost 6 bases at V and 5 bases at J; junction bases unmatched: 7. Germline V gene lookup returns CDR1 MNHEY and CDR2 SMNVEV (reference sequence). There are 14 residues in the CDR3. Here the CDR3 reads CASRKQGAEYGYTF. The CDR3 coding sequence is TGTGCCAGCAGAAAACAGGGGGCAGAATATGGCTACACCTTC.

About this clonotype: Likely a read error: the CDR3 ends without its conserved phenylalanine or tryptophan. This sequence joins TRBV7-9 and TRBJ1-5, with 9 nucleotides matching TRBD1. Germline trimming cut 4 bases from V and 2 bases from J; bases unmatched to any gene: 0. This CDR3 is built from 14 residues. Looked up from germline, CDR1 is SEHNR and CDR2 is FQNEAQ (reference sequence). The CDR3 DNA reads as TGTGCCAGCAGCTGGACAGGGGGCAATCAGCCCCAGCATTCT. It yields the protein CASSWTGGNQPQHS.

Comment on this clonotype: Given the absence of the conserved phenylalanine or tryptophan at the CDR3 end, a read error is likely. The V gene is TRBV28, the J gene TRBJ2-5, with TRBD1 matching 9 bases. V lost 3 bases, J lost 5 bases, and 7 bases stayed unmatched. In germline, CDR1 is MDHEN, CDR2 SYDVKM. The CDR3 totals 15 residues. The CDR3 loop reads CASSLGDRDRETQYL. CDR3 nucleotide sequence: TGTGCCAGCAGTTTGGGGGACAGGGACAGGGAGACCCAGTACCTC.

This clonotype was counted a few times. The chain has TRBV12-3 or TRBV12-4 and TRBJ2-6; D ambiguous. The CDR3 is 17 residues long. V lost 6 bases and J 0 bases, leaving 15 bases between the germline ends. CDR3 sequence: CASSFRYGSSGANVLTF. The CDR3, as DNA: TGTGCCAGCAGCTTCCGGTACGGATCCTCTGGGGCCAACGTCCTGACTTTC.

For this clonotype: The germline gene is not matched at one end of the junction; a read error may be the cause. V gene TRBV19 combines with J gene TRBJ2-3; 10 bases align to TRBD2. The CDR3 consists of 18 residues. Germline V gives CDR1 LNHDA, CDR2 SQIVND (reference sequence). The chain's CDR3 is CASSSRVASGSHTDMQYF. CDR3 DNA: TGTGCCAGTAGTTCCCGTGTGGCTAGCGGGAGCCACACGGATATGCAGTATTTT.

Only a few counts were recorded for this clonotype. The chain links TRBV19 to TRBJ1-6; no definite D call. The CDR3 covers 13 residues. Per germline, CDR1 LNHDA and CDR2 SQIVND (reference sequence). Trimming took 5 bases from V and 10 from J, leaving 12 bases between them. The CDR3 nucleotides read TGTGCCAGTAGTGACACCGCGAGGTCACCCCTCCACTTT. This translates into CASSDTARSPLHF.

The chain joins TRBV4-3 to TRBJ1-6, with 7 bases identical to TRBD1. The germline gives CDR1 LGHNA, CDR2 YSLEER. Trimming took 5 bases from V and 6 from J; bases not matched to a gene: 10. The CDR3 runs to 16 residues. CDR3 sequence: CASSLTLDRFNSPLHF. The CDR3 DNA follows: TGCGCCAGCAGCTTAACCTTGGACAGGTTTAATTCACCCCTCCACTTT.

The CDR3 protein is CSARDFAGTYEQYF. CDR3 DNA sequence: TGCAGTGCTAGAGATTTCGCGGGTACCTACGAGCAGTACTTC. The chain has TRBV20-1 and TRBJ2-7; tentatively, D is TRBD2 (5 bases). The CDR3 loop spans 14 amino acids. CDR1 DFQATT and CDR2 SNEGSKA come from the germline V gene (reference sequence). V lost 0 bases to trimming and J lost 2 bases, with 11 bases between them.